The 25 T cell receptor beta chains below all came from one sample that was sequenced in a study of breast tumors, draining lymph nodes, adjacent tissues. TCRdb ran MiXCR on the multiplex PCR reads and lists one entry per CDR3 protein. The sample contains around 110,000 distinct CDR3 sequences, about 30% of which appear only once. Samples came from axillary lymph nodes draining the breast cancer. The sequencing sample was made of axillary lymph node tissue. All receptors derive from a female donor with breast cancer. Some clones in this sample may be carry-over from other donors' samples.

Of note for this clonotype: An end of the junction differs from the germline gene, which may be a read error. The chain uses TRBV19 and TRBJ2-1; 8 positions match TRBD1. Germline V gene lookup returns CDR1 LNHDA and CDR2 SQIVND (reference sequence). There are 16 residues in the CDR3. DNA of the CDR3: TGCGCCAGTAATATAAGGACAGGGCGGGTTCGCAATGAGCAGTTCTTC. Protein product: CASNIRTGRVRNEQFF. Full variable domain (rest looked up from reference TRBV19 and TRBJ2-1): DGGITQSPKYLFRKEGQNVTLSCEQNLNHDAMYWYRQDPGQGLRLIYYSQIVNDFQKGDIAEGYSVSREKKESFPLTVTSAQKNPTAFYLCASNIRTGRVRNEQFFGPGTRLTVL.

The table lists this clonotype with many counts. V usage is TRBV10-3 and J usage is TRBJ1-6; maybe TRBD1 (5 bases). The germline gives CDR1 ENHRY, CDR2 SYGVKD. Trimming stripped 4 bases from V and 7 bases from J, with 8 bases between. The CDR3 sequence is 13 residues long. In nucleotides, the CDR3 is TGTGCCATCAGTGTCGGGGGGAATTCACCCCTCCACTTT. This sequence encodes CAISVGGNSPLHF.

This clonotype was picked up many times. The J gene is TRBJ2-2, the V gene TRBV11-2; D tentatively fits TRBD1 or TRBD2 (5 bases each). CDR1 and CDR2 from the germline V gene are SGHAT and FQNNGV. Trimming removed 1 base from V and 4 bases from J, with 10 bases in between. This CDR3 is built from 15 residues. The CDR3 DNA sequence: TGTGCCAGCAGCTTAGCGTCAGGGACCACCGGGGAGCTGTTTTTT. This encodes CASSLASGTTGELFF.

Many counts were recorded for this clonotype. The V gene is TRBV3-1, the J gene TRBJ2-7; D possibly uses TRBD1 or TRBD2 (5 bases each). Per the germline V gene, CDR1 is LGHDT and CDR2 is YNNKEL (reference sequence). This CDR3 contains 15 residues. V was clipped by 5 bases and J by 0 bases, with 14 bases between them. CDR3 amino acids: CASSFAGTGSYEQYF. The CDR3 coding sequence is TGTGCCAGCAGCTTTGCCGGGACGGGCTCCTACGAGCAGTACTTC.

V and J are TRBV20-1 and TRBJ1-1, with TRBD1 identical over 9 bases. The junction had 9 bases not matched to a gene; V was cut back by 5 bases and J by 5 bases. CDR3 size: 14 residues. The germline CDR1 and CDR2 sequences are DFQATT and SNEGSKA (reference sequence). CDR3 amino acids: CSAFQTGGGTEAFF. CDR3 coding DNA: TGCAGTGCTTTCCAGACAGGGGGAGGTACTGAAGCTTTCTTT.

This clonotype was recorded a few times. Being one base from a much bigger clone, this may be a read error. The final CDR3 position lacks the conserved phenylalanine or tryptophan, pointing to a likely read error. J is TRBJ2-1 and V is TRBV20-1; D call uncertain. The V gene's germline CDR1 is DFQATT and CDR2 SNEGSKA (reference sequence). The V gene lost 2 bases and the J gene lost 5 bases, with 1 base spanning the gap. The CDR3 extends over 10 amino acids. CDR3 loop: CSARHNEQFS. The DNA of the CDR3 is TGCAGTGCTAGACACAATGAGCAGTTCTCC.

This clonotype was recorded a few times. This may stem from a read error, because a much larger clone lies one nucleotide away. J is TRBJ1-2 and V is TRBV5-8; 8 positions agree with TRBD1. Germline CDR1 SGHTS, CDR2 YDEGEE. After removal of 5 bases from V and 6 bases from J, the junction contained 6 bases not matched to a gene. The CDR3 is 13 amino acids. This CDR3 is CASSSDRAHGYTF. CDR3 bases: TGTGCCAGCAGTTCGGACAGGGCGCATGGCTACACCTTC.

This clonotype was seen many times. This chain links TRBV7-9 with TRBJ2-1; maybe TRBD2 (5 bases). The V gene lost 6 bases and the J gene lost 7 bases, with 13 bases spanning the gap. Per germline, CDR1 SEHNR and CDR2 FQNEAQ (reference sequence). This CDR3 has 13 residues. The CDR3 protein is CASSHGLPNEQFF. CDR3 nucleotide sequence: TGTGCCAGCAGTCATGGACTCCCTAATGAGCAGTTCTTC.

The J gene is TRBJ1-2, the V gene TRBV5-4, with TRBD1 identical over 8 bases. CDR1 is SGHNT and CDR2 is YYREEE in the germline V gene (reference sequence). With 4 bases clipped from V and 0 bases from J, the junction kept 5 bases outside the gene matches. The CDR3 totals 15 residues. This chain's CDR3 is CASSPGQGSNYGYTF. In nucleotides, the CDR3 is TGTGCCAGCAGCCCCGGACAGGGTTCTAACTATGGCTACACCTTC.

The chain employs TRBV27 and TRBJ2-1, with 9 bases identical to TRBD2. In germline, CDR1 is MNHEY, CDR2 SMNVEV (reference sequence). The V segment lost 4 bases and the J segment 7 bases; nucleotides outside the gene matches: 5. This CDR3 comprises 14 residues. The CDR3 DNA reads TGTGCCAGCAGTTGGAGTAGCGGGGGAAATGAGCAGTTCTTC. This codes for CASSWSSGGNEQFF.

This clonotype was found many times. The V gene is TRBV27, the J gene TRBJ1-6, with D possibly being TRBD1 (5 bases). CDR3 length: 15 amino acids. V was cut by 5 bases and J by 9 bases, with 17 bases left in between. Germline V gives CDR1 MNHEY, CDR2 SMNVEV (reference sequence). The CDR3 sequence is CASSTGLLLRSPLHF. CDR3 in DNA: TGTGCCAGCAGTACGGGACTGCTGCTTCGTTCACCCCTCCACTTT.

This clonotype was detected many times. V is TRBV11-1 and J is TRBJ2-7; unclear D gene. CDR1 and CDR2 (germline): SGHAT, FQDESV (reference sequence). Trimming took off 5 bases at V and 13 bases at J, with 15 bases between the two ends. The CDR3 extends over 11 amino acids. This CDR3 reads CASSHGEHSYF. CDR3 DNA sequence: TGTGCCAGCAGCCACGGCGAGCATAGCTACTTC.

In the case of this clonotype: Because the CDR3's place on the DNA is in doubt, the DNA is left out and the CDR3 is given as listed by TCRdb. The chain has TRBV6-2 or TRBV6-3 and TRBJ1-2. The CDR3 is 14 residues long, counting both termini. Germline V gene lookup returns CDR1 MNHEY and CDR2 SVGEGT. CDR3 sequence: CANSDRPPHYGCTF.

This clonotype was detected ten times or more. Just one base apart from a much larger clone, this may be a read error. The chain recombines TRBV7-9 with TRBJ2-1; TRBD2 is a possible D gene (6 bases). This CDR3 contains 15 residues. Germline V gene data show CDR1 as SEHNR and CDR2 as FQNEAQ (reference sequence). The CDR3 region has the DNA TGTGCCAGCAGCTTAGAGGAGTGGGGGGTGTATGAGCAGCTCTTC. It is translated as CASSLEEWGVYEQLF.

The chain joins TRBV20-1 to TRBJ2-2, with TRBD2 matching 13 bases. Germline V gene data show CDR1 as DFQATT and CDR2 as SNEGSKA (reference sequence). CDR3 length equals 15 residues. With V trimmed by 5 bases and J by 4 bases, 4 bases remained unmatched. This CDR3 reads CSARTSGGGTGELFF. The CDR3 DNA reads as TGCAGTGCTCGGACTAGCGGGGGCGGCACCGGGGAGCTGTTTTTT.

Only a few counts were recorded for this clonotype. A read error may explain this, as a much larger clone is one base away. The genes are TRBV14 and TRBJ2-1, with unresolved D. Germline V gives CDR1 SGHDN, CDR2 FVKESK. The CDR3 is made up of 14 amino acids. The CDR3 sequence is CASSQGDAYNEQSF. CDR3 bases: TGTGCCAGCAGCCAAGGAGACGCTTACAATGAGCAGTCCTTC.

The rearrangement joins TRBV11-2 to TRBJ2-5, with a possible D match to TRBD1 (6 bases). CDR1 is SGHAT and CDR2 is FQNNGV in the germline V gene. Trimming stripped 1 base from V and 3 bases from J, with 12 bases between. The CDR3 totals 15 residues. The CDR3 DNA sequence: TGTGCCAGCAGCTTAGCACAGGGAGTGGAAGAGACCCAGTACTTC. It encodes CASSLAQGVEETQYF.

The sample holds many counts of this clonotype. CDR3 in DNA: TGTGCCAGCAGCTTTAGAGGACAGGGGGCCTACGAGCAGTACTTC. Its translation is CASSFRGQGAYEQYF. The genes are TRBV5-4 and TRBJ2-7, with 10 positions matching TRBD1. The CDR3 is 15 amino acids. V lost 2 bases, J lost 2 bases, and 4 bases stayed unmatched. Per the germline V gene, CDR1 is SGHNT and CDR2 is YYREEE (reference sequence).

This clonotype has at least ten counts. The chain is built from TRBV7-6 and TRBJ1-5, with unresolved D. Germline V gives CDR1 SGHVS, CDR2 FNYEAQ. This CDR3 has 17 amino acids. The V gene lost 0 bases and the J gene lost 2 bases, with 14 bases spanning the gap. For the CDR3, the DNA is TGTGCCAGCAGCTTAGCCGCCGGGCAGAGGGGCAATCAGCCCCAGCATTTT. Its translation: CASSLAAGQRGNQPQHF.

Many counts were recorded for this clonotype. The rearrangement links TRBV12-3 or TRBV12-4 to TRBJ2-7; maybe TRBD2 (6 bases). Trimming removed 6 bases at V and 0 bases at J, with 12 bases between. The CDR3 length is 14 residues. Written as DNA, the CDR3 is TGTGCCAGCAGGGGGGAGGACAACTCCTACGAGCAGTACTTC. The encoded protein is CASRGEDNSYEQYF.

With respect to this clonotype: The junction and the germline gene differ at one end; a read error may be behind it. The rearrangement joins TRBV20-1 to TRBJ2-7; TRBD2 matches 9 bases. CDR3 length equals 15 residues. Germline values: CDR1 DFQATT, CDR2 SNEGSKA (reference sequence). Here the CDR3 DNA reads TGCAGTGCCCTCCTCCTAGCGGGACGGTTCGGAGAGCGGTACTTT. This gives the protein CSALLLAGRFGERYF.

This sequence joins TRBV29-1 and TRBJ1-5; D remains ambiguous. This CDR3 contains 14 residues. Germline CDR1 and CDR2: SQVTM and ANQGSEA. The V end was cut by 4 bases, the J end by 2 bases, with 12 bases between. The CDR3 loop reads CSVAEGSGNQPQHF. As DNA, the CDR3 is TGCAGCGTTGCAGAGGGAAGCGGCAATCAGCCCCAGCATTTT.

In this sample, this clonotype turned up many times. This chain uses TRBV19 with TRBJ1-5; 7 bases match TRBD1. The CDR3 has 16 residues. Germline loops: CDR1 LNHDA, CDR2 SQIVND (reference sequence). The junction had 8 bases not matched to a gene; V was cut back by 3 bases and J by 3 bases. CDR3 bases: TGTGCCAGTAGTATTCGGGGACAGTTGGCCAATCAGCCCCAGCATTTT. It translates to CASSIRGQLANQPQHF.

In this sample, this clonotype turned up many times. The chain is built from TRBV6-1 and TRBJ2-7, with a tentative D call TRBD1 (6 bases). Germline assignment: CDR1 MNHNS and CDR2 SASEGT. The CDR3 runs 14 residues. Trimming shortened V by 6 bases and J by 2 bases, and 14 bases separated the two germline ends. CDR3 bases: TGTGCCAGCAGACCCGGGACAATTGCCTACGAGCAGTACTTC. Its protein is CASRPGTIAYEQYF.

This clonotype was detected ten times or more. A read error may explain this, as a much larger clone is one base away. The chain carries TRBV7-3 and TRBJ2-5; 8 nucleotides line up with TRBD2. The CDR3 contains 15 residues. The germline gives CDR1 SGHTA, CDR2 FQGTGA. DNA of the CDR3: TGTGCCAGCAGCTTAGCGGGAGGAAGGGGAGAGACCCAGCACTTC. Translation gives CASSLAGGRGETQHF.